This T cell receptor (beta chain) was documented in a study of blood T cell repertoires in COVID-19. Study context: Acute-phase and convalescent COVID-19 samples originated in the United States, Italy and Spain. Sample material is recorded as cDNA or gDNA derived from T cells, B-cell-depleted T cells, or PBMCs.

Germline CDR1 is SGDLS and CDR2 is YYNGEE. V trimming: 4 bases; J trimming: 6 bases; junction bases outside the gene matches: 9. The CDR3 length is 15 residues. In the original processing: Quantification of nucleated cells was approximated via reference gene primer amplification. The repertoire was sequenced with immunoSEQ multiplex PCR; TCRdb's copy has only in-frame clones and lacks some. V and J calls and clone size are as listed in that table; D and trimming were resolved from the DNA. The table lists under 35,000 clones, 80% to 90% of them singletons, with 40% to 50% in the top ten. The rearrangement uses TRBV9 and TRBJ2-2; 7 bases fit TRBD1. This TCR came from a human donor in a cohort sampled during active COVID-19. Sequencing used peripheral blood. The CDR3 nucleotides are TGTGCCAGCAGCACTCGACAGGGAGTTGCCGGGGAGCTGTTTTTT. This sequence encodes CASSTRQGVAGELFF.